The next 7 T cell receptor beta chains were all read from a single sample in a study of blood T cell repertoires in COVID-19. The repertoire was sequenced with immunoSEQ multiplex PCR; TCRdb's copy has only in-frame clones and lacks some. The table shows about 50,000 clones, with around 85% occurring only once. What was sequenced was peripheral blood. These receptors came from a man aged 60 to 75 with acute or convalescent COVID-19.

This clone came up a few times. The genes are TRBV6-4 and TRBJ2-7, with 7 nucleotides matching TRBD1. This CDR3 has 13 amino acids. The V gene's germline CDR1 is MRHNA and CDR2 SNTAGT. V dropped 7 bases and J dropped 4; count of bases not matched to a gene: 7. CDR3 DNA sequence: TGTGCCAGCAATCCCAGGGGGTATTACGAGCAGTACTTC. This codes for CASNPRGYYEQYF.

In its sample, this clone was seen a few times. This chain's CDR3 is CASRDPDREQFF. In nucleotides, the CDR3 is TGTGCCAGCAGGGACCCCGACAGGGAGCAGTTCTTC. This chain joins TRBV6-5 and TRBJ2-1; TRBD1 is a possible D gene (6 bases). Germline CDR1 and CDR2: MNHEY and SVGAGI. The CDR3 sequence is 12 residues long. Trimming cost V 6 bases and J 10 bases, with 13 bases left between them.

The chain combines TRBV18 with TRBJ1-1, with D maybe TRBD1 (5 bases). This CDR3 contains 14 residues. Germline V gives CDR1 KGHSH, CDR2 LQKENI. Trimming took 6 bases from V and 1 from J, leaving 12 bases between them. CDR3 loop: CASSLVDRNTEAFF. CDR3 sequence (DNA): TGTGCCAGCTCCCTGGTTGACAGGAACACTGAAGCTTTCTTT.

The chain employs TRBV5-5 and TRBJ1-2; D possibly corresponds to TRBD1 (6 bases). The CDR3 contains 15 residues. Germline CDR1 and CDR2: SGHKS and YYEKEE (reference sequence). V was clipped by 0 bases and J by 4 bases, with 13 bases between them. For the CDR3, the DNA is TGTGCCAGCAGCTTGGCCACAGGGAACTCCTATGGCTACACCTTC. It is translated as CASSLATGNSYGYTF.

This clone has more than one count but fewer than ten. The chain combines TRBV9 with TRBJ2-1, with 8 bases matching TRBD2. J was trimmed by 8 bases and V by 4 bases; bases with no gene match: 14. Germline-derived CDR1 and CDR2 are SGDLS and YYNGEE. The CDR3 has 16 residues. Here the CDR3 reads CASSPHFGTRGDEQFF. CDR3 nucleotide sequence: TGTGCCAGCAGCCCTCACTTCGGGACTAGAGGGGATGAGCAGTTCTTC.

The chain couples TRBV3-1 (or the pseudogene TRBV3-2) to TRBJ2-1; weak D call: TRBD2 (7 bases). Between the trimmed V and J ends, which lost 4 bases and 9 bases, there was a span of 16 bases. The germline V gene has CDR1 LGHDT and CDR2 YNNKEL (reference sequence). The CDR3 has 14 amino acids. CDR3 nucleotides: TGTGCCAGCAGCCCGGGGGGCGGGAGAGGTGAGCAGTTCTTC. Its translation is CASSPGGGRGEQFF.

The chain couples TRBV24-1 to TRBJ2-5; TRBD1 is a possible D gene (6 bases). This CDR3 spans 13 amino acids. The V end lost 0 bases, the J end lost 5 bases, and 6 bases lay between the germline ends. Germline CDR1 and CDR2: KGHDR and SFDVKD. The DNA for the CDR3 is TGTGCCACCAGTGATTTGAGGGGGGAGACCCAGTACTTC. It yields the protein CATSDLRGETQYF.